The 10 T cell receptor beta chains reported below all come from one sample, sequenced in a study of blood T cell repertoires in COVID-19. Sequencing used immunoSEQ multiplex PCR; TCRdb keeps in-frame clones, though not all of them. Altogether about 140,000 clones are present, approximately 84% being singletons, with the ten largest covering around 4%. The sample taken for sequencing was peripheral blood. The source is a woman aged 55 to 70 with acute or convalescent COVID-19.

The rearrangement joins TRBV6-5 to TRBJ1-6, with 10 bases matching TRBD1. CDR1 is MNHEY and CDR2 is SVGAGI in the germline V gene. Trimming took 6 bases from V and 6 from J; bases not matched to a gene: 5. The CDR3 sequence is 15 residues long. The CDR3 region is CASRMGTGVNSPLHF. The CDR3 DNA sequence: TGTGCCAGCAGGATGGGGACAGGGGTTAATTCACCCCTCCACTTT.

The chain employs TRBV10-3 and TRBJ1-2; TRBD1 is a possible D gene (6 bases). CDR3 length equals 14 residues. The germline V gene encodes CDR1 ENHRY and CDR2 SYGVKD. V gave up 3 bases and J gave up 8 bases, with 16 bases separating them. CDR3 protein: CAISETGHRTGYTF. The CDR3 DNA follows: TGTGCCATCAGTGAAACAGGGCACCGCACAGGCTACACCTTC.

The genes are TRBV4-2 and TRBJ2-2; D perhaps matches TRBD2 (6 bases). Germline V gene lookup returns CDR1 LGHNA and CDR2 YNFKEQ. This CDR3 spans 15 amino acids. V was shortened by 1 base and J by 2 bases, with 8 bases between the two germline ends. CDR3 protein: CASSQGRANTGELFF. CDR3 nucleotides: TGTGCCAGCAGCCAAGGGAGGGCTAACACCGGGGAGCTGTTTTTT.

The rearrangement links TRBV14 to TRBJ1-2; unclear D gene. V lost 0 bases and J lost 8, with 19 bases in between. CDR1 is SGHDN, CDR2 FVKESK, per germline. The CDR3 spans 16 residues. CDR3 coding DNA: TGTGCCAGCAGCCAAGAGAGGTCGGGGTTCCTATCAGGCTACACCTTC. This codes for CASSQERSGFLSGYTF.

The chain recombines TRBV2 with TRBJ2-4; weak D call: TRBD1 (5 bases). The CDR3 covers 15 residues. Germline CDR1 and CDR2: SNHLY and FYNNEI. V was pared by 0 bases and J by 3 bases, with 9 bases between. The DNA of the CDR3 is TGTGCCAGCAGTGAAGCGCAGGGCAACAAAAACATTCAGTACTTC. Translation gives CASSEAQGNKNIQYF.

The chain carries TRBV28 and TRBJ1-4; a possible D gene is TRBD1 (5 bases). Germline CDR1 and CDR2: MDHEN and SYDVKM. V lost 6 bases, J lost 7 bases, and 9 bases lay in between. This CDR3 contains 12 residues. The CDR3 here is CASSARGEKLFF. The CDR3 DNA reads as TGTGCCAGCAGCGCAAGGGGTGAAAAACTGTTTTTT.

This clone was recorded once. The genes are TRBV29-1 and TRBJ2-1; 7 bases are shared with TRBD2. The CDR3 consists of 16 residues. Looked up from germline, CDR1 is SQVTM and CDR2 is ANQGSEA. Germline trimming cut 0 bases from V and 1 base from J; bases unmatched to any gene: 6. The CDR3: CSVEEPLAESYNEQFF. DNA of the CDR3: TGCAGCGTTGAAGAACCCCTAGCGGAATCCTACAATGAGCAGTTCTTC.

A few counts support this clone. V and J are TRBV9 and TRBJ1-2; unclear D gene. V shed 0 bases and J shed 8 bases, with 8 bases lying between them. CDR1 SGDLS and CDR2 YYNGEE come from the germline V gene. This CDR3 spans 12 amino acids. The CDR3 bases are TGTGCCAGCAGCGTAGGACGGGGAGGCTACACCTTC. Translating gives CASSVGRGGYTF. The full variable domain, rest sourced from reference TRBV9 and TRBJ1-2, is DSGVTQTPKHLITATGQRVTLRCSPRSGDLSVYWYQQSLDQGLQFLIQYYNGEERAKGNILERFSAQQFPDLHSELNLSSLELGDSALYFCASSVGRGGYTFGSGTRLTVV.

CDR3 DNA sequence: TGTGCCATCAGTGAAAGATCAAGACTAGCGGGAAGTAATGAGCAGTTCTTC. Protein: CAISERSRLAGSNEQFF. The chain recombines TRBV10-3 with TRBJ2-1; 11 nucleotides align to TRBD2. Trimming removed 3 bases from V and 7 bases from J; junction bases left unmatched: 11. Looked up from germline, CDR1 is ENHRY and CDR2 is SYGVKD. This CDR3 has 17 amino acids.

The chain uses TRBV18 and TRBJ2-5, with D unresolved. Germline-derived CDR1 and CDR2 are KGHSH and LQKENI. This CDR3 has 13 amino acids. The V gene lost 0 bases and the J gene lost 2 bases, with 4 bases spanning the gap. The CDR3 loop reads CASSPPMQETQYF. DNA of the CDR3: TGTGCCAGCTCACCACCTATGCAAGAGACCCAGTACTTC.